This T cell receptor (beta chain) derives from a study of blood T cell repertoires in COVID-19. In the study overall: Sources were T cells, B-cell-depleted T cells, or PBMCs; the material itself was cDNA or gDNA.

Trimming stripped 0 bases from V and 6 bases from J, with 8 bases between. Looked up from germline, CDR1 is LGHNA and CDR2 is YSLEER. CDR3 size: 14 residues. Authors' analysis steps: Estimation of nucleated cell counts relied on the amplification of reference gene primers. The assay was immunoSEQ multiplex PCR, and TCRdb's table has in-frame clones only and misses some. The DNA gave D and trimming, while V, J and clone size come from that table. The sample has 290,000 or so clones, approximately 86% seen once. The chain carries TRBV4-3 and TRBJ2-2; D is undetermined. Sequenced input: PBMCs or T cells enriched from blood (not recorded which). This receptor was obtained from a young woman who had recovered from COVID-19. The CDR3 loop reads CASSQDSRAGELFF. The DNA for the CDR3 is TGCGCCAGCAGCCAAGATTCCCGGGCCGGGGAGCTGTTTTTT.